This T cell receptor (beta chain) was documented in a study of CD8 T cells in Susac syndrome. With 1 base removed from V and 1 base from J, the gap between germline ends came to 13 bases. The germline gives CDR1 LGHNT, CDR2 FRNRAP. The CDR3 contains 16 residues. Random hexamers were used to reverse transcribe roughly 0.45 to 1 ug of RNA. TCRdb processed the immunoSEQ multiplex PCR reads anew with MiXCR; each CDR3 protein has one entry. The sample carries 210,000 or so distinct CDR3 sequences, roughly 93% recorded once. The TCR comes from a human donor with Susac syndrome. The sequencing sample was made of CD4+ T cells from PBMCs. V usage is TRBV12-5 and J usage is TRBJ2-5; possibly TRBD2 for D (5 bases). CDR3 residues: CASGLGRPGSQETQYF. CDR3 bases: TGTGCTAGTGGTTTGGGTCGTCCGGGGTCCCAAGAGACCCAGTACTTC.